Shown below are 12 T cell receptor beta chains from a single sample sequenced in a study of T cells in tumors after PD-1 blockade. The method was immunoSEQ multiplex PCR; TCRdb's version includes in-frame clones alone and lacks a portion of them. Here the sample spans around 50,000 clones, around 85% being singletons. The sample here was PBMCs, taken before anti-PD-1 therapy. These receptors all come from a human donor with advanced basal cell or squamous cell carcinoma (not recorded which).

CDR3 coding DNA: TGTGCCAGCAGTAGGGGGTCGTTGTTCGAGGGGGAGCAGTACTTC. Its protein is CASSRGSLFEGEQYF. The chain uses TRBV6-5 and TRBJ2-7, with D possibly matching TRBD1 (6 bases). V was pared by 5 bases and J by 7 bases, with 21 bases between. The CDR3 sequence is 15 residues long. Per the germline V gene, CDR1 is MNHEY and CDR2 is SVGAGI.

V and J are TRBV7-9 and TRBJ1-1; D remains ambiguous. Looked up from germline, CDR1 is SEHNR and CDR2 is FQNEAQ (reference sequence). The CDR3 spans 13 residues. The V end lost 0 bases, the J end lost 5 bases, and 7 bases lay between the germline ends. The CDR3 DNA is TGTGCCAGCAGCTTAGCGCGGGGAACTGAAGCTTTCTTT. Translation gives CASSLARGTEAFF. The full variable domain, rest sourced from reference TRBV7-9 and TRBJ1-1, is DTGVSQNPRHKITKRGQNVTFRCDPISEHNRLYWYRQTLGQGPEFLTYFQNEAQLEKSRLLSDRFSAERPKGSFSTLEIQRTEQGDSAMYLCASSLARGTEAFFGQGTRLTVV.

The rearrangement uses TRBV6-5 and TRBJ1-3; D remains unclear. The CDR3 sequence is 12 residues long. Per the germline V gene, CDR1 is MNHEY and CDR2 is SVGAGI. The V end was cut by 11 bases, the J end by 4 bases, with 12 bases between. CDR3 nucleotides: TGTGCCTCAAGGAGTACCGGAAACACCATATATTTT. Translation: CASRSTGNTIYF.

This chain links TRBV7-9 with TRBJ1-1; a possible D gene is TRBD1 (5 bases). The germline CDR1 and CDR2 sequences are SEHNR and FQNEAQ (reference sequence). The CDR3 length is 14 residues. With 5 bases removed from V and 4 bases from J, the gap between germline ends came to 14 bases. CDR3 DNA sequence: TGTGCCAGCAGCCATCGTGGGGCAGGCACTGAAGCTTTCTTT. Its protein is CASSHRGAGTEAFF.

CDR3 sequence: CASAQGNPSTDTQYF. The CDR3 DNA reads TGCGCCAGCGCTCAGGGAAACCCTAGCACAGATACGCAGTATTTT. This chain uses TRBV5-1 with TRBJ2-3; a possible D gene is TRBD1 (5 bases). Per the germline V gene, CDR1 is SGHRS and CDR2 is YFSETQ. Trimming took off 7 bases at V and 0 bases at J, with 15 bases between the two ends. The CDR3 contains 15 residues.

The rearrangement joins TRBV5-1 to TRBJ1-1; D is unresolved. Germline CDR1 reads SGHRS; CDR2 reads YFSETQ. The CDR3 has 12 amino acids. V lost 0 bases and J 7 bases, leaving 7 bases between the germline ends. The CDR3 DNA follows: TGCGCCAGCAGCTTGGACGAGGGTGAAGCTTTCTTT. Translating it yields CASSLDEGEAFF.

The rearrangement links TRBV24-1 to TRBJ2-1, with D hard to call. Germline V gene lookup returns CDR1 KGHDR and CDR2 SFDVKD. Trimming shortened V by 6 bases and J by 8 bases, and 7 bases separated the two germline ends. This CDR3 comprises 11 residues. CDR3 DNA: TGTGCCACCAGTTACTTAGATGAGCAGTTCTTC. It is translated as CATSYLDEQFF.

This rearrangement joins TRBV9 to TRBJ1-2, with 7 bases aligning to TRBD1. Looked up from germline, CDR1 is SGDLS and CDR2 is YYNGEE. The V segment lost 0 bases and the J segment 4 bases; nucleotides outside the gene matches: 9. The CDR3 length is 16 residues. The CDR3 nucleotides read TGTGCCAGCAGCGTAGATGGAGGGGGCGGTTTCTATGGCTACACCTTC. Translating it yields CASSVDGGGGFYGYTF.

The chain is built from TRBV24-1 and TRBJ2-3; D is uncertain. CDR1 and CDR2 from the germline V gene are KGHDR and SFDVKD. CDR3 length: 17 residues. V was trimmed by 3 bases and J by 1 base, leaving 16 bases between them. CDR3 protein: CATSDLPGRLGTDTQYF. The CDR3 nucleotides read TGTGCCACCAGTGATCTTCCCGGGCGGCTGGGCACAGATACGCAGTATTTT.

The V call is TRBV5-1, the J call TRBJ2-1; TRBD2 agrees at 9 bases. V was pared by 0 bases and J by 7 bases, with 8 bases of the junction left unmatched. The CDR3 consists of 16 residues. Per germline, CDR1 SGHRS and CDR2 YFSETQ. The CDR3 protein is CASSLARLAGQNEQFF. Written as DNA, the CDR3 is TGCGCCAGCAGCTTGGCCCGGCTAGCGGGACAGAATGAGCAGTTCTTC.

The chain combines TRBV29-1 with TRBJ2-2, with 10 bases lining up with TRBD2. Germline lookup yields CDR1 SQVTM and CDR2 ANQGSEA. This CDR3 has 15 amino acids. Unmatched junction bases numbered 9, after V lost 5 bases and J lost 6 bases. CDR3 loop: CSVRAGGPGAGELFF. Here the CDR3 DNA reads TGCAGCGTTCGAGCGGGGGGGCCTGGAGCCGGGGAGCTGTTTTTT.

The V call is TRBV27, the J call TRBJ2-1; TRBD2 aligns across 8 bases. Germline loops: CDR1 MNHEY, CDR2 SMNVEV (reference sequence). The CDR3 spans 15 residues. Unmatched junction bases numbered 3, after V lost 3 bases and J lost 2 bases. Here the CDR3 reads CASSFGRGAYNEQFF. The CDR3 DNA follows: TGTGCCAGCAGTTTTGGGCGGGGGGCCTACAATGAGCAGTTCTTC.